This T cell receptor beta chain was documented in a study of T cell responses to AZD1222 COVID-19 vaccine. Regarding the study as a whole: The study reported that nearly half of spike-specific TCRs target unmutated variant regions.

Measured with immunoSEQ multiplex PCR; TCRdb has only the in-frame clones, and not every one. Of around 110,000 clones in the sample, 80% to 90% were seen once. A word on this clone: Its antigen is still unknown.

Germline V gene sequence: CDR1 SGHTA, CDR2 FQGNSA. The CDR3 spans 16 residues. Trimming removed 6 bases at V and 0 bases at J, with 14 bases between. The TCR comes from an adult in good health. The V call is TRBV7-2, the J call TRBJ1-4; D not resolved. The material was peripheral blood, obtained on day 0 of MenACWY control vaccination. CDR3 region: CASSGSGVTTNEKLFF. For the CDR3, the DNA is TGTGCCAGCAGTGGGTCAGGAGTTACAACTAATGAAAAACTGTTTTTT.